One and the same sample provided the 10 T cell receptor beta chains below, sequenced in a study of blood T cell repertoires in COVID-19. Sequenced by immunoSEQ multiplex PCR; TCRdb stores in-frame clones only, minus some. The sample holds fewer than 200,000 clones, roughly 80% seen once. Sequenced sample: PBMCs or T cells enriched from blood (not recorded which). The origin of the receptors is a woman aged 40 to 49 with acute COVID-19.

The chain couples TRBV27 to TRBJ1-5, with unresolved D. V gave up 5 bases and J gave up 6 bases, with 11 bases separating them. CDR1 and CDR2 from the germline V gene are MNHEY and SMNVEV (reference sequence). The CDR3 is 13 residues long. The CDR3 bases are TGTGCCAGCAGTACCGGGTCAGCTCAGCCCCAGCATTTT. Its translation is CASSTGSAQPQHF.

This chain joins TRBV30 and TRBJ2-7, with 10 positions matching TRBD2. V shed 3 bases and J 2 bases; nucleotides not matched to a gene: 4. The CDR3 sequence is 14 residues long. Germline CDR1 reads GTSNPN; CDR2 reads SVGIG (reference sequence). The chain's CDR3 is CAWRGTSEAYEQYF. CDR3 bases: TGTGCCTGGAGGGGGACTAGCGAAGCCTACGAGCAGTACTTC.

The chain links TRBV30 to TRBJ1-4; perhaps TRBD1 as D (5 bases). The CDR3 is 12 amino acids. CDR1 GTSNPN and CDR2 SVGIG come from the germline V gene (reference sequence). CDR3 sequence: CAFKGRNEKLFF. CDR3 bases: TGTGCTTTTAAGGGGCGGAATGAAAAACTGTTTTTT.

The chain combines TRBV5-1 with TRBJ2-3; 12 bases agree with TRBD2. This CDR3 region has 15 residues. Trimming took 3 bases from V and 5 from J; bases not matched to a gene: 4. The germline CDR1 and CDR2 sequences are SGHRS and YFSETQ. This CDR3 is CASSWEGLAGDTQYF. The CDR3 DNA reads as TGCGCCAGCAGCTGGGAGGGACTAGCGGGAGATACGCAGTATTTT.

V and J are TRBV5-1 and TRBJ1-5, with TRBD1 as a possible D gene (5 bases). Germline lookup yields CDR1 SGHRS and CDR2 YFSETQ. The V end lost 2 bases, the J end lost 5 bases, and 14 bases lay between the germline ends. The CDR3 covers 15 residues. The CDR3 sequence: CASSLTPGTYQPQHF. In DNA, the CDR3 is TGCGCCAGCAGCTTAACCCCGGGGACTTATCAGCCCCAGCATTTT.

This sequence joins TRBV3-1 (or the pseudogene TRBV3-2) and TRBJ2-5; TRBD1 is a possible D gene (5 bases). Germline V gene data show CDR1 as LGHDT and CDR2 as YNNKEL (reference sequence). The length of the CDR3 is 13 residues. The V gene lost 5 bases and the J gene lost 4 bases, with 11 bases spanning the gap. The DNA for the CDR3 is TGTGCCAGCAGCTATGACAGAACAGAGACCCAGTACTTC. This codes for CASSYDRTETQYF.

The chain combines TRBV7-2 with TRBJ2-4; tentative D call: TRBD2 (5 bases). CDR3 length: 15 residues. V lost 3 bases and J 2 bases, leaving 11 bases between the germline ends. The germline V gene has CDR1 SGHTA and CDR2 FQGNSA. The CDR3 sequence: CASSFGSVSKNIQYF. For the CDR3, the DNA is TGTGCCAGCAGCTTCGGTAGCGTGTCCAAAAACATTCAGTACTTC.

The gene calls are TRBV3-1 (or the pseudogene TRBV3-2) and TRBJ1-1; D not resolved. Germline V gives CDR1 LGHDT, CDR2 YNNKEL (reference sequence). The CDR3 is 15 residues long. V dropped 1 base and J dropped 0 bases, with 9 bases sitting between them. The CDR3 bases are TGTGCCAGCAGCCAAGGATCAGTAATGAACACTGAAGCTTTCTTT. Translated, it gives CASSQGSVMNTEAFF.

The CDR3 region is CASSLTSGSGPEQYF. CDR3 nucleotides: TGTGCCAGTAGTCTCACTAGCGGGAGTGGCCCCGAGCAGTACTTC. The chain employs TRBV19 and TRBJ2-7; 11 nucleotides line up with TRBD2. J was trimmed by 6 bases and V by 5 bases; bases with no gene match: 9. Per the germline V gene, CDR1 is LNHDA and CDR2 is SQIVND (reference sequence). The CDR3 has 15 amino acids.

The chain combines TRBV10-2 with TRBJ1-2, with unresolved D. Between the trimmed V and J ends, which lost 0 bases and 5 bases, there was a span of 13 bases. Germline V gene data show CDR1 as WSHSY and CDR2 as SAAADI. The CDR3 extends over 15 amino acids. CDR3 in DNA: TGCGCCAGCAGTGAGTCGCCAGGACTCACGTATGGCTACACCTTC. It yields the protein CASSESPGLTYGYTF.